This TCR beta chain is from a study of OX40 agonist ivuxolimab in advanced cancers. Overall study results and limits: Antigen targets of the expanded peripheral T cells went undetermined.

Profiled with immunoSEQ multiplex PCR; TCRdb holds only in-frame clones, not every one. The sample has some 60,000 clones; about 82% are singletons. Comment on this clone: Its specificity is unknown.

This TCR was recovered from an adult with an advanced solid tumor such as melanoma, head and neck, liver or kidney cancer. The source material was CD4+ or CD8+ T cells sorted from blood, sampled in a trial of the OX40 agonist ivuxolimab.

CDR3 sequence: CASSKGQEITGELFF. CDR3 sequence (DNA): TGCGCCAGCAGCAAGGGACAGGAGATCACCGGGGAGCTGTTTTTT. The chain combines TRBV5-1 with TRBJ2-2, with 8 bases identical to TRBD1. CDR3 size: 15 residues. V shed 4 bases, J shed 4 bases, and the junction held 6 bases outside the gene matches. From germline, CDR1 is SGHRS and CDR2 YFSETQ.